One sample yielded the 29 T cell receptor beta chains listed below, sequenced in a study of identical twins. MiXCR, applied by TCRdb to the 5' RACE reads, yields one record per CDR3 protein. The data show 550,000 to 800,000 distinct CDR3 sequences, with 7% to 7.5% seen just once and around 1.6% held by the top ten. This same sample was also taken into another study, of yellow fever vaccine responses in identical twins.

The specimen sequenced was PBMCs. All receptors derive from a woman under 30 in good health.

This clonotype was detected many times. This chain joins TRBV7-3 and TRBJ1-5; 7 bases line up with TRBD1. The CDR3 sequence is 13 residues long. Germline lookup yields CDR1 SGHTA and CDR2 FQGTGA. Germline trimming cut 3 bases from V and 5 bases from J; bases unmatched to any gene: 1. The CDR3 sequence is CASSLGQYQPQHF. The DNA for the CDR3 is TGTGCCAGCAGCTTGGGACAGTATCAGCCCCAGCATTTT. The full variable domain, in which reference TRBV7-3 and TRBJ1-5 provide the parts outside the CDR3, is GAGVSQTPSNKVTEKGKYVELRCDPISGHTALYWYRQSLGQGPEFLIYFQGTGAADDSGLPNDRFFAVRPEGSVSTLKIQRTERGDSAVYLCASSLGQYQPQHFGDGTRLSIL.

The CDR3 reads CASSQESRRVETQYF. The CDR3 DNA is TGCGCCAGCAGCCAAGAGTCTAGGAGGGTTGAGACCCAGTACTTC. V usage is TRBV4-1 and J usage is TRBJ2-5; D may be TRBD2 (6 bases). The V gene's germline CDR1 is MGHRA and CDR2 YSYEKL. V was trimmed by 0 bases and J by 5 bases, leaving 13 bases between them. The CDR3 extends over 15 amino acids.

This clonotype occurred a few times. The CDR3 nucleotides read TGTGCCAGCAGGGAACTAGCGACCTCCTACAATGAGCAGTTCTTC. Amino acid sequence: CASRELATSYNEQFF. The chain recombines TRBV2 with TRBJ2-1; the match to TRBD2 covers 7 bases. The germline V gene encodes CDR1 SNHLY and CDR2 FYNNEI. The CDR3 length is 15 residues. Trimming took 6 bases from V and 0 from J; bases not matched to a gene: 5.

This clonotype has ten or more counts. This sequence joins TRBV4-2 and TRBJ2-5; 13 positions agree with TRBD2. Germline CDR1 is LGHNA and CDR2 is YNFKEQ. The V gene end was trimmed by 0 bases and the J gene end by 13 bases; junction bases not matched to a gene: 8. The CDR3 has 15 residues. This CDR3 reads CASSQDRLAGGGMYF. CDR3 nucleotide sequence: TGTGCCAGCAGCCAAGATCGACTAGCGGGGGGCGGGATGTACTTC.

This clonotype was found a few times. The chain recombines TRBV15 with TRBJ2-1; D not resolved. V lost 1 base to trimming and J lost 0 bases, with 13 bases between them. The CDR3 is 17 residues long. Per the germline V gene, CDR1 is LNHNV and CDR2 is YYDKDF (reference sequence). Here the CDR3 reads CATSRGIDGSSYNEQFF. The CDR3 DNA reads as TGTGCCACCAGCAGAGGAATCGACGGCAGCTCCTACAATGAGCAGTTCTTC.

Note on this clonotype: The junction does not match germline at one end; this may be a read error. The chain combines TRBV4-2 with TRBJ2-1; 7 nucleotides line up with TRBD1. CDR1 and CDR2 from the germline V gene are LGHNA and YNFKEQ. The CDR3 sequence is 15 residues long. CDR3 residues: CASNQPGQRYNEQFF. CDR3 bases: TGTGCCAGCAACCAACCGGGACAGAGGTACAATGAGCAGTTCTTC.

This chain joins TRBV15 and TRBJ2-1, with 7 positions matching TRBD2. The CDR3 has 15 residues. V gave up 5 bases and J gave up 5 bases; unmatched junction bases: 9. Germline V CDR1 and CDR2: LNHNV, YYDKDF (reference sequence). Here the CDR3 reads CATSGGGPGDNEQFF. In DNA form, the CDR3 reads TGTGCCACCAGCGGGGGGGGACCCGGGGACAATGAGCAGTTCTTC.

The chain joins TRBV6-5 to TRBJ2-3, with D perhaps matching TRBD1 (5 bases). This CDR3 spans 14 amino acids. Germline-derived CDR1 and CDR2 are MNHEY and SVGAGI. V was trimmed by 0 bases and J by 2 bases, leaving 6 bases between them. The CDR3 is CASSYSGVTDTQYF. As DNA, the CDR3 is TGTGCCAGCAGTTACTCAGGGGTCACAGATACGCAGTATTTT.

The chain carries TRBV6-2 or TRBV6-3 and TRBJ1-6, with TRBD1 as a possible D gene (6 bases). Germline V CDR1 and CDR2: MNHEY, SVGEGT. V was shortened by 7 bases and J by 8 bases, with 12 bases between the two germline ends. The CDR3 has 13 amino acids. The CDR3 loop is CASTGHGDSPLHF. CDR3 DNA sequence: TGTGCCAGCACGGGACATGGGGATTCACCCCTCCACTTT.

The genes are TRBV2 and TRBJ1-1, with D unresolved. The germline V gene has CDR1 SNHLY and CDR2 FYNNEI. CDR3 length: 13 amino acids. Between the trimmed V and J ends, which lost 5 bases and 6 bases, there was a span of 13 bases. The CDR3 bases are TGTGCCAGCAGTCCGACGAGTACCCCTGAAGCTTTCTTT. It yields the protein CASSPTSTPEAFF.

This clonotype was seen a handful of times. The chain couples TRBV13 to TRBJ2-7; D gene ambiguous. The V gene lost 4 bases and the J gene lost 6 bases, with 10 bases spanning the gap. Germline CDR1 PRHDT, CDR2 FYEKMQ (reference sequence). The CDR3 has 12 residues. The CDR3 protein is CASSSIRSEQYV. Written as DNA, the CDR3 is TGTGCCAGCAGCTCCATCCGCAGCGAGCAGTACGTC.

This clonotype has only a few counts. The chain couples TRBV7-3 to TRBJ2-2; 10 bases match TRBD2. The J segment lost 4 bases and the V segment lost 3 bases, leaving 8 bases of the junction unmatched. The CDR3 sequence is 17 residues long. Germline CDR1 and CDR2: SGHTA and FQGTGA. Written as DNA, the CDR3 is TGTGCCAGCAGCTTTGAGCCGGCTAGCGGGAGCACCGGGGAGCTGTTTTTT. Amino acids: CASSFEPASGSTGELFF.

This clonotype appeared many times. The V gene is TRBV20-1, the J gene TRBJ2-3; the D gene could be TRBD1 or TRBD2 (5 bases each). In germline, CDR1 is DFQATT, CDR2 SNEGSKA (reference sequence). Trimming stripped 4 bases from V and 5 bases from J, with 19 bases between. This CDR3 has 15 residues. This CDR3 is CSAIIPGRSRDTQYF. The CDR3 DNA is TGCAGTGCTATAATTCCGGGACGTTCAAGAGATACGCAGTATTTT.

The rearrangement links TRBV7-8 to TRBJ2-7; D remains unclear. Looked up from germline, CDR1 is SGHVS and CDR2 is FQNEAQ. V was pared by 2 bases and J by 5 bases, with 13 bases between. The CDR3 is 14 residues long. DNA of the CDR3: TGTGCCAGCAGCTTATCTTGGGCTAGAAACGAGCAGTACGTC. It codes for CASSLSWARNEQYV.

This clonotype was seen at least ten times. The CDR3 region has the DNA TGTGCCAGCAGTTGGGCAACTAATGAAAAACTGTTTTTT. This codes for CASSWATNEKLFF. This rearrangement joins TRBV12-3 or TRBV12-4 to TRBJ1-4; D not resolved. The CDR3 totals 13 residues. The germline V and J ends were trimmed by 4 bases and 0 bases, with 3 bases remaining between them.

The chain combines TRBV20-1 with TRBJ1-6; 11 bases map to TRBD1. V was clipped by 3 bases and J by 5 bases; unmatched bases: 12. CDR1 and CDR2 (germline): DFQATT, SNEGSKA (reference sequence). This CDR3 has 18 amino acids. As DNA, the CDR3 is TGCAGTGCTAGGGCCCGGGGGACAGGGGGACCCCATAATTCACCCCTCCACTTT. Translation gives CSARARGTGGPHNSPLHF.

This rearrangement joins TRBV6-2 or TRBV6-3 to TRBJ1-5; D gene uncertain. Trimming shortened V by 7 bases and J by 5 bases, and 18 bases separated the two germline ends. Germline V gene data show CDR1 as MNHEY and CDR2 as SVGEGT. The CDR3 consists of 15 residues. In DNA, the CDR3 is TGTGCCAGCAAAAGCCGGGGATTCACGGATCAGCCCCAGCATTTT. Amino acid sequence: CASKSRGFTDQPQHF.

This clonotype was picked up many times. The rearrangement links TRBV5-1 to TRBJ2-7, with D perhaps matching TRBD1 (5 bases). V was pared by 1 base and J by 1 base, with 9 bases between. There are 14 residues in the CDR3. The germline V gene has CDR1 SGHRS and CDR2 YFSETQ. The CDR3: CASSLLGASYEQYV. CDR3 nucleotide sequence: TGCGCCAGCAGCTTGTTAGGGGCATCCTACGAGCAGTACGTC.

This chain connects TRBV11-2 to TRBJ2-1, with TRBD1 matching over 8 bases. CDR1 SGHAT and CDR2 FQNNGV come from the germline V gene. After removal of 5 bases from V and 2 bases from J, the junction contained 5 bases not matched to a gene. The CDR3 spans 15 residues. The CDR3: CASSATGGTYNEQFF. CDR3 nucleotide sequence: TGTGCCAGCAGCGCAACAGGGGGGACCTACAATGAGCAGTTCTTC.

The sample holds a few counts of this clonotype. The CDR3, as DNA: TGTGCCAGCAGCCAACAACTCCAGGGGGCTATTGAAGCTTTCTTT. It specifies CASSQQLQGAIEAFF. J is TRBJ1-1 and V is TRBV3-1; 8 bases map to TRBD1. The J segment lost 7 bases and the V segment lost 2 bases, leaving 9 bases of the junction unmatched. The CDR3 consists of 15 residues. CDR1 and CDR2 from the germline V gene are LGHDT and YNNKEL (reference sequence).

This chain uses TRBV7-8 with TRBJ2-7, with a weak D call TRBD1 (5 bases). The CDR3 is made up of 14 amino acids. From germline, CDR1 is SGHVS and CDR2 FQNEAQ. The V and J ends lost 1 base and 7 bases respectively, with 14 bases between them. CDR3 amino acids: CASSLDPVKGEQYV. CDR3 coding DNA: TGTGCCAGCAGCTTAGACCCAGTAAAGGGGGAGCAGTACGTC.

In its sample, this clonotype was seen many times. This chain uses TRBV14 with TRBJ1-5; possible D gene TRBD1, 5 bases. The CDR3 runs to 14 residues. Trimming cost V 5 bases and J 3 bases, with 11 bases left between them. The germline gives CDR1 SGHDN, CDR2 FVKESK. Written as DNA, the CDR3 is TGTGCCAGCAGCTCCGACAGCCTCAATCAGCCCCAGCATTTT. It yields the protein CASSSDSLNQPQHF.

This clonotype was seen many times. The rearrangement links TRBV7-9 to TRBJ2-1; no firm D call. Germline V gene lookup returns CDR1 SEHNR and CDR2 FQNEAQ (reference sequence). This CDR3 spans 14 amino acids. Trimming pared 3 bases from V and 3 bases from J, leaving 9 bases between. The CDR3 region is CASSLSADYNEQFF. The CDR3 bases are TGTGCCAGCAGCTTGTCTGCGGACTACAATGAGCAGTTCTTC. Full variable domain (outside the CDR3, taken from reference TRBV7-9 and TRBJ2-1): DTGVSQNPRHKITKRGQNVTFRCDPISEHNRLYWYRQTLGQGPEFLTYFQNEAQLEKSRLLSDRFSAERPKGSFSTLEIQRTEQGDSAMYLCASSLSADYNEQFFGPGTRLTVL.

This clonotype was detected only a few times. The chain carries TRBV4-1 and TRBJ2-1; tentatively, D is TRBD2 (5 bases). Trimming removed 4 bases from V and 7 bases from J, with 14 bases in between. This CDR3 contains 14 residues. Germline CDR1 is MGHRA and CDR2 is YSYEKL. The CDR3 sequence is CASSPIAGTNEQFF. CDR3 nucleotide sequence: TGCGCCAGCAGCCCGATCGCGGGCACGAATGAGCAGTTCTTC.

This clonotype was seen repeatedly, ten times or more. V usage is TRBV18 and J usage is TRBJ2-5, with 12 bases aligning to TRBD2. CDR1 and CDR2 from the germline V gene are KGHSH and LQKENI. Trimming cost V 0 bases and J 4 bases; bases outside gene matches: 0. The CDR3 contains 15 residues. The CDR3 DNA reads as TGTGCCAGCTCACCACCGGGACTAGCGGGAGAGACCCAGTACTTC. It specifies CASSPPGLAGETQYF.

This clonotype was seen many times. The chain links TRBV4-1 to TRBJ1-1, with a possible D match to TRBD1 (5 bases). V lost 1 base and J 0 bases, leaving 12 bases between the germline ends. CDR3 length: 16 amino acids. CDR1 and CDR2 from the germline V gene are MGHRA and YSYEKL. CDR3 residues: CASSQAARGVNTEAFF. The CDR3 coding sequence is TGCGCCAGCAGCCAAGCGGCGCGGGGGGTGAACACTGAAGCTTTCTTT.

The table lists this clonotype with a few counts. The CDR3 bases are TGCAGTCCCACTACGACCCAAATGGGTATCGAGCAGTACGTC. As protein: CSPTTTQMGIEQYV. The chain uses TRBV20-1 and TRBJ2-7; D remains unclear. The CDR3 covers 14 residues. Trimming cost V 8 bases and J 6 bases, with 23 bases left between them. Germline loops: CDR1 DFQATT, CDR2 SNEGSKA (reference sequence).

This clonotype was picked up a small number of times. This chain joins TRBV20-1 and TRBJ2-5, with D unresolved. The CDR3 is 14 amino acids. In germline, CDR1 is DFQATT, CDR2 SNEGSKA (reference sequence). Trimming removed 0 bases at V and 2 bases at J, with 10 bases between. The CDR3 spells CSARDGPVQETQYF. The CDR3 DNA follows: TGCAGTGCTAGAGACGGCCCCGTGCAAGAGACCCAGTACTTC.

The sample holds many counts of this clonotype. The rearrangement joins TRBV11-2 to TRBJ2-1; the match to TRBD2 covers 11 bases. Per germline, CDR1 SGHAT and CDR2 FQNNGV. Germline trimming cut 9 bases from V and 0 bases from J; bases unmatched to any gene: 13. This CDR3 spans 18 amino acids. CDR3 loop: CASDPGTSGLSSYNEQFF. The CDR3 DNA reads TGTGCCAGTGACCCCGGGACTAGCGGATTGAGCTCCTACAATGAGCAGTTCTTC.